This T cell receptor beta chain was documented in a study of spatial heterogeneity in lung cancer. Study details: Alpha-chain sequences were detected in numbers that were consistently lower than beta-chain sequences.

A distinct unique molecular identifier was carried by each TCR cDNA molecule. In TCRdb, the 5' RACE reads were re-called with MiXCR into one record per CDR3 protein. The repertoire holds roughly 2,600 distinct CDR3 sequences, with 7.9% as singletons. Trimming cost V 5 bases and J 5 bases; bases outside gene matches: 8. CDR1 LNHDA and CDR2 SQIVND come from the germline V gene (reference sequence). The CDR3 loop spans 14 amino acids. Time point indicated: sample taken at primary tumor resection. Samples were donated by 72 untreated early-stage non-small cell lung cancer patients. Frozen PBMC, nontumor lung or tumor provided whole RNA, which was sequenced unsorted. By share of the sample, this clonotype is medium-sized.

The rearrangement links TRBV19 to TRBJ2-5; 7 nucleotides line up with TRBD2. The sequence was obtained from a male donor with early-stage non-small cell lung cancer. Sequences were derived from normal lung tissue next to the tumor, sampled at surgery. This CDR3 reads CASSSPRGEETQYF. Here the CDR3 DNA reads TGTGCCAGTAGTTCCCCCCGGGGGGAGGAGACCCAGTACTTC.